This T cell receptor beta chain was found in a study of T cell repertoires in cytomegalovirus infection. By share, this clonotype counts as medium-sized. This CDR3 has 14 residues. V was cut by 1 base and J by 0 bases, with 7 bases left in between. CDR1 and CDR2 (germline): SGHTA, FQGNSA. Each CDR3 protein is one row after TCRdb ran MiXCR on the reads. The sample gives around 74,000 distinct CDR3 sequences, roughly 3.6% of which show up once; less than 5% is in the top ten. This chain uses TRBV7-2 with TRBJ2-7, with D unresolved. The source material was PBMCs. This TCR was sampled from a human donor in good health (CMV status not recorded). Some clones in this sample may be carry-over from other donors' samples. The CDR3 nucleotides read TGTGCCAGCAGCTTAGGGCACAGCTCCTACGAGCAGTACTTC. Its protein product is CASSLGHSSYEQYF.